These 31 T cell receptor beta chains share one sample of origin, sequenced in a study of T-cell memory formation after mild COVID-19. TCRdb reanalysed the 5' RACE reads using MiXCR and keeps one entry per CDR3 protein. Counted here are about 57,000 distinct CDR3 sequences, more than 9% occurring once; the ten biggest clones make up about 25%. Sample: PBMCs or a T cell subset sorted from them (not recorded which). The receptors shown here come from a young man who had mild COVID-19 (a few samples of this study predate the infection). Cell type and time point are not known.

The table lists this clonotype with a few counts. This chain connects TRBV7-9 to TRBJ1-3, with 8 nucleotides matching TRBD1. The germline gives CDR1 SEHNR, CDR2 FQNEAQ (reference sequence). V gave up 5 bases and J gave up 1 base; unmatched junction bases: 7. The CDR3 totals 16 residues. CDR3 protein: CASSPNTGGSGNTIYF. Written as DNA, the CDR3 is TGTGCCAGCAGCCCTAATACAGGGGGGTCTGGAAACACCATATATTTT. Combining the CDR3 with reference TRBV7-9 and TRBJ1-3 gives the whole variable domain DTGVSQNPRHKITKRGQNVTFRCDPISEHNRLYWYRQTLGQGPEFLTYFQNEAQLEKSRLLSDRFSAERPKGSFSTLEIQRTEQGDSAMYLCASSPNTGGSGNTIYFGEGSWLTVV.

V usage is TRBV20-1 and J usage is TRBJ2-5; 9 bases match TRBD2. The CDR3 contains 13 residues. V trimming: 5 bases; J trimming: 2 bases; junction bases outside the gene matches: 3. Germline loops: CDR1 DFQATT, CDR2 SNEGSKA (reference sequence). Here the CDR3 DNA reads TGCAGTGCTGTAGCGGGGGAACAAGAGACCCAGTACTTC. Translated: CSAVAGEQETQYF.

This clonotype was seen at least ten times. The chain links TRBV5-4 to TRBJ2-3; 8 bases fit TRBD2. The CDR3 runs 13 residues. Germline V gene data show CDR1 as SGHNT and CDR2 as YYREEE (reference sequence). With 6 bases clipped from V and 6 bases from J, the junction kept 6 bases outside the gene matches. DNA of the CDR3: TGTGCCAGCAAGAATAGCGGGGTGGATACGCAGTATTTT. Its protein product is CASKNSGVDTQYF.

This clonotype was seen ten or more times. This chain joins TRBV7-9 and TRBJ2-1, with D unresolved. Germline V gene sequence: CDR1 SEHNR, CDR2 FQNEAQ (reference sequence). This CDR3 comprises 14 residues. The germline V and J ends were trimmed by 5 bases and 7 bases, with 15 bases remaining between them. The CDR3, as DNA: TGTGCCAGCAGCCAGCACCGCCTGGGTAATGAGCAGTTCTTC. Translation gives CASSQHRLGNEQFF.

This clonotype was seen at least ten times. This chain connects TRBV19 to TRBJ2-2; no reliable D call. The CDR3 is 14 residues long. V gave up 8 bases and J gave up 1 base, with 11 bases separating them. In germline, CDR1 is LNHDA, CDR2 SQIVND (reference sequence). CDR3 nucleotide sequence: TGTGCCAGTGCGAGGTCCGGGAACACCGGGGAGCTGTTTTTT. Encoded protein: CASARSGNTGELFF.

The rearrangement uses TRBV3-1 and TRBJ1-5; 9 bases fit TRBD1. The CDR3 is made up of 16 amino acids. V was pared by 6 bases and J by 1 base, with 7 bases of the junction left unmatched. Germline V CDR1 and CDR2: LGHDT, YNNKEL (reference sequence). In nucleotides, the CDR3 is TGTGCCAGCAGTCATACGACAGGGGGGAGCAATCAGCCCCAGCATTTT. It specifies CASSHTTGGSNQPQHF.

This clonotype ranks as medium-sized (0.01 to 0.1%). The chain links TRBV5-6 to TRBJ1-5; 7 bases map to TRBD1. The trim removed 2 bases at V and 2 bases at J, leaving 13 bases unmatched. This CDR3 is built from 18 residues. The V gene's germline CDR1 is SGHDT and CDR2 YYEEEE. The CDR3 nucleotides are TGTGCCAGCAGCTTACGGGGTGAGATGACAGGGCGCAATCAGCCCCAGCATTTT. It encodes CASSLRGEMTGRNQPQHF.

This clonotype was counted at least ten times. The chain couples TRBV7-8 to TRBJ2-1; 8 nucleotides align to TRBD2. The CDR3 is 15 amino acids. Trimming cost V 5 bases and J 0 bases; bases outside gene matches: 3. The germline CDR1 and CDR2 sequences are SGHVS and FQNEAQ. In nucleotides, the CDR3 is TGTGCCAGCAGCCGGGGGGGTAGCTCCTACAATGAGCAGTTCTTC. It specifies CASSRGGSSYNEQFF.

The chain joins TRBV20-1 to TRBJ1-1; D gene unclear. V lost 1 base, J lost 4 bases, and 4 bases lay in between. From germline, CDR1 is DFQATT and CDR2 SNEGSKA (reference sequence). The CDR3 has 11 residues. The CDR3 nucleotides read TGCAGTGCTAGAGCTGGCACTGAAGCTTTCTTT. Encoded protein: CSARAGTEAFF.

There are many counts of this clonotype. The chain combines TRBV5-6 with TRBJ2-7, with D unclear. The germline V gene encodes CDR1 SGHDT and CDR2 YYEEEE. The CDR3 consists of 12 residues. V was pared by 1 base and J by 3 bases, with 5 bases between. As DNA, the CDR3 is TGTGCCAGCAGCTTGACAGACTACGAGCAGTACTTC. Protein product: CASSLTDYEQYF.

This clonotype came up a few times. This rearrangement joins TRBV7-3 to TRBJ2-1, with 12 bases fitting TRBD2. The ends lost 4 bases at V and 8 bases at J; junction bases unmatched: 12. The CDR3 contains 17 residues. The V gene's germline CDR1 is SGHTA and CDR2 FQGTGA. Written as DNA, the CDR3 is TGTGCCAGCAGCTCCGGGGCTAGCGGGGGGGGCTGGGATGAGCAGTTCTTC. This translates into CASSSGASGGGWDEQFF.

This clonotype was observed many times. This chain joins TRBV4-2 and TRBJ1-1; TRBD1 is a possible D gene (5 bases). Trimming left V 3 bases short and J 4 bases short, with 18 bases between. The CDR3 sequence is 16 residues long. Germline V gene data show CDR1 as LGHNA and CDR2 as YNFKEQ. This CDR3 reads CASSQPRRGAGTEAFF. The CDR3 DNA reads TGTGCCAGCAGCCAGCCGAGGAGAGGGGCCGGCACTGAAGCTTTCTTT.

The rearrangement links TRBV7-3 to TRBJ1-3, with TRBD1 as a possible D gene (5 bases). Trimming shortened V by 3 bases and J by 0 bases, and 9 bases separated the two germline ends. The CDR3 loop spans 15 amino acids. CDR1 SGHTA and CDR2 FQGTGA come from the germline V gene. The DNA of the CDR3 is TGTGCCAGCAGCTTGGGACTGAACTCTGGAAACACCATATATTTT. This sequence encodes CASSLGLNSGNTIYF.

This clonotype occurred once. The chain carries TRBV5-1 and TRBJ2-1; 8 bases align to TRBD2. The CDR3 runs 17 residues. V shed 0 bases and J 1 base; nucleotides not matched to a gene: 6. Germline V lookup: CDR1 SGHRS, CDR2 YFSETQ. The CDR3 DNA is TGCGCCAGCAGCTTGGCCGGGGGGGCCTTTTCCTACAATGAGCAGTTCTTC. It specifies CASSLAGGAFSYNEQFF. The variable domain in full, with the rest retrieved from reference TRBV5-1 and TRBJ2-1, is KAGVTQTPRYLIKTRGQQVTLSCSPISGHRSVSWYQQTPGQGLQFLFEYFSETQRNKGNFPGRFSGRQFSNSRSEMNVSTLELGDSALYLCASSLAGGAFSYNEQFFGPGTRLTVL.

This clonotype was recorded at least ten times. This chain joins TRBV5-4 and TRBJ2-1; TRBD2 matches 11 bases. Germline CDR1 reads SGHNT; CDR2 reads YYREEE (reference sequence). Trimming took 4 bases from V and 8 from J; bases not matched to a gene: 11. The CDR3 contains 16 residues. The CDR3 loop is CASSPILAGGQDEQFF. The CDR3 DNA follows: TGTGCCAGCAGCCCTATATTAGCGGGGGGGCAGGATGAGCAGTTCTTC.

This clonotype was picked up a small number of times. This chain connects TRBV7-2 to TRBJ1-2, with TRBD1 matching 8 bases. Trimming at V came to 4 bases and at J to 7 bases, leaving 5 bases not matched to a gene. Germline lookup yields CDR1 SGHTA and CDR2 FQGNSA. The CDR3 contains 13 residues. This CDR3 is CASSWGQEGGYTF. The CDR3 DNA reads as TGTGCCAGCAGCTGGGGACAGGAAGGTGGCTACACCTTC.

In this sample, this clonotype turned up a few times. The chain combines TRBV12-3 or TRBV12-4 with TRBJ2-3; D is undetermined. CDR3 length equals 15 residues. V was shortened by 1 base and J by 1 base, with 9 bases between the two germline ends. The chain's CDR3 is CASSLGNWGTDTQYF. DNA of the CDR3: TGTGCCAGCAGTTTAGGGAACTGGGGCACAGATACGCAGTATTTT.

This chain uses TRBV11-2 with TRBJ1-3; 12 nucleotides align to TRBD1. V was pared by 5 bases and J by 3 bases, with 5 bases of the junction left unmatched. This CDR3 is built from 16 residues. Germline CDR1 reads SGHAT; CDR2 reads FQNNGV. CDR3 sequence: CASSRGTGGRGNTIYF. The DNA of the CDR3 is TGTGCCAGCAGCCGAGGGACAGGGGGCCGTGGAAACACCATATATTTT.

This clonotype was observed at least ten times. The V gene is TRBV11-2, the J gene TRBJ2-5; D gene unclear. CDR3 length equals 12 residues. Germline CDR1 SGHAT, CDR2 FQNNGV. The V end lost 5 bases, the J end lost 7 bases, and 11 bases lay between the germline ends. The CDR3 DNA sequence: TGTGCCAGCAGCCTCCTATCGGGGACCCAGTACTTC. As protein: CASSLLSGTQYF.

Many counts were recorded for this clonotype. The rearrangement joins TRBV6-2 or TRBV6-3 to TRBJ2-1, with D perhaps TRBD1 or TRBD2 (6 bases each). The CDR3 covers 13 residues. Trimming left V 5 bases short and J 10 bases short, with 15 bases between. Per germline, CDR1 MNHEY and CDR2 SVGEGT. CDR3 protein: CASSQGGGGEQFF. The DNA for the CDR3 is TGTGCCAGCAGTCAAGGAGGGGGTGGCGAGCAGTTCTTC.

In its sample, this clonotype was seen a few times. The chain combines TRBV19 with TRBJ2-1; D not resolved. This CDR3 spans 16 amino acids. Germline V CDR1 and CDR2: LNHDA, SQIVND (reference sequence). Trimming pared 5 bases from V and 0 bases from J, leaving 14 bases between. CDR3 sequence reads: CASSPRLQLSYNEQFF. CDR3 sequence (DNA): TGTGCCAGTAGTCCTCGTTTGCAGCTCTCCTACAATGAGCAGTTCTTC. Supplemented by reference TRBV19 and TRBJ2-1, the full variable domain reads DGGITQSPKYLFRKEGQNVTLSCEQNLNHDAMYWYRQDPGQGLRLIYYSQIVNDFQKGDIAEGYSVSREKKESFPLTVTSAQKNPTAFYLCASSPRLQLSYNEQFFGPGTRLTVL.

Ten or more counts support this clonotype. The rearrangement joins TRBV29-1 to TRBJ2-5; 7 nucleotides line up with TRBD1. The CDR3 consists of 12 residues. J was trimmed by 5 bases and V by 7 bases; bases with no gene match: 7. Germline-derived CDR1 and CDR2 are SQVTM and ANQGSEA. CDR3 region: CSGRQGVETQYF. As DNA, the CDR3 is TGCAGCGGACGACAGGGAGTTGAGACCCAGTACTTC.

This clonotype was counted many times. The DNA for the CDR3 is TGTGCCAGCAGCTTGAGGACAGGGGAGACCCAGTACTTC. Translated: CASSLRTGETQYF. This rearrangement joins TRBV5-4 to TRBJ2-5, with 8 bases identical to TRBD1. Germline CDR1 is SGHNT and CDR2 is YYREEE (reference sequence). The CDR3 loop spans 13 amino acids. V dropped 1 base and J dropped 5; count of bases not matched to a gene: 1.

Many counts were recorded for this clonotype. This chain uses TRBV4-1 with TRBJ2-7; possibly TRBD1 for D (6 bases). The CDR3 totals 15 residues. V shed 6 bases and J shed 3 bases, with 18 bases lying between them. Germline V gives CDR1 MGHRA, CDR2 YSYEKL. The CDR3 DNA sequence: TGCGCCAGCAGTACGTTACCTGACAGGAACTACGAGCAGTACTTC. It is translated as CASSTLPDRNYEQYF.

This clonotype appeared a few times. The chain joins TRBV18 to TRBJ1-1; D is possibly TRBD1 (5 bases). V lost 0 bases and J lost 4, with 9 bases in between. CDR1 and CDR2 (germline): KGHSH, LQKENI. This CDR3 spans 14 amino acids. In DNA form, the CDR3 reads TGTGCCAGCTCACCACCCGGGGCCCTCACTGAAGCTTTCTTT. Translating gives CASSPPGALTEAFF.

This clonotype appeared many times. The DNA for the CDR3 is TGTGCCAGCAGCTTAGCCCGGGGTGCCTACAATGAGCAGTTCTTC. Its protein is CASSLARGAYNEQFF. The V call is TRBV7-9, the J call TRBJ2-1; D might be TRBD2 (5 bases). V lost 0 bases, J lost 2 bases, and 8 bases lay in between. CDR3 size: 15 residues. CDR1 is SEHNR, CDR2 FQNEAQ, per germline (reference sequence).

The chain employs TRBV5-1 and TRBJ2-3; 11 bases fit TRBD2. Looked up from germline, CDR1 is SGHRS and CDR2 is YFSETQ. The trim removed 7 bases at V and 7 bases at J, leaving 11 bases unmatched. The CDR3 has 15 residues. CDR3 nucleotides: TGCGCCAGCCAGATATTTAGCGGGGGGGCTTATACGCAGTATTTT. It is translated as CASQIFSGGAYTQYF. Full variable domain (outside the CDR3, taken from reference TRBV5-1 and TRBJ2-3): KAGVTQTPRYLIKTRGQQVTLSCSPISGHRSVSWYQQTPGQGLQFLFEYFSETQRNKGNFPGRFSGRQFSNSRSEMNVSTLELGDSALYLCASQIFSGGAYTQYFGPGTRLTVL.

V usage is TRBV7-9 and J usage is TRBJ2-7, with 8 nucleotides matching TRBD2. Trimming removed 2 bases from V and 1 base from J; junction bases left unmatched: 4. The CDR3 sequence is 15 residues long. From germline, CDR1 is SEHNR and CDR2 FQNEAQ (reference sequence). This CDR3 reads CASSLRERGSYEQYF. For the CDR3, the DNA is TGTGCCAGCAGCTTAAGGGAGCGGGGGTCCTACGAGCAGTACTTC.

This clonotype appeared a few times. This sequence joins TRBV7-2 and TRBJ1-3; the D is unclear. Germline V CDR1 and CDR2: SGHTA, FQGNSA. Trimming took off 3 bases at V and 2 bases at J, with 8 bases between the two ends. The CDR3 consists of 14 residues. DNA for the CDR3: TGTGCCAGCAGCTTCACGAGGGCTGGAAACACCATATATTTT. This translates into CASSFTRAGNTIYF.

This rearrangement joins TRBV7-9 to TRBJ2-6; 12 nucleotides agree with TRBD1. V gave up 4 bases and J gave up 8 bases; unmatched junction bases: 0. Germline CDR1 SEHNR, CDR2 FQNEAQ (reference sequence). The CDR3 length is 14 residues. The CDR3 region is CASSWDRGPNVLTF. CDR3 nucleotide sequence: TGTGCCAGCAGCTGGGACAGGGGGCCCAACGTCCTGACTTTC.

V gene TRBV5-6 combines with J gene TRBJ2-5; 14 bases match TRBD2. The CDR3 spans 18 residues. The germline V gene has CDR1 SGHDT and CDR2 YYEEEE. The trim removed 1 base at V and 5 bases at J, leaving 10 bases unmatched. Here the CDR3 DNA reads TGTGCCAGCAGCTTGAGGACGACTAGCGGGGGGGCCGGGGAGACCCAGTACTTC. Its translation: CASSLRTTSGGAGETQYF.